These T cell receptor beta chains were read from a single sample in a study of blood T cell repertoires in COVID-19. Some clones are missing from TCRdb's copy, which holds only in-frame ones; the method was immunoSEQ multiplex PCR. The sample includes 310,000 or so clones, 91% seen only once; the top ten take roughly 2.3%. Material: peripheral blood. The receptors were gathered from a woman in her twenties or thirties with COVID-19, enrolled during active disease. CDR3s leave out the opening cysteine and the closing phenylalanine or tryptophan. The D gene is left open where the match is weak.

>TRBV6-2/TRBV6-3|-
ASSSPSYEQY
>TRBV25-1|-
ASMRRGEKLF
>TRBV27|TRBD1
ASSPMGTGGKLF
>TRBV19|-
AIKDRANYGYT
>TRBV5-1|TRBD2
ASSPGLAPPYEQY
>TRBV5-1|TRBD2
ASTPWGGQETQY
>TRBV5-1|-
ASSLTEKQY
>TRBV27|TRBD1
ASSYGQGAYGYT
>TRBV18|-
ASSPASSDEQY
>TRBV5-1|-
ASSLEGGRNTEAF
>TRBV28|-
ASSNADRVDYGYT
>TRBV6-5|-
ASSYSRGTEAF
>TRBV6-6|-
ASSYAGIQY
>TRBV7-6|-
ASSPTPRTTNNEQF
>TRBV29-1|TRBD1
SVEDGTGISEQY
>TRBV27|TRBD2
ASTQGIAGVFYNEQF
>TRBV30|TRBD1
AWRQDRGLGYGYT
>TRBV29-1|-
SVGEAVNTEAF
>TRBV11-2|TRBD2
ASSSGLAGVETQY
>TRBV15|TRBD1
ATSGRGAEKLF
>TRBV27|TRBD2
ASSPIAGVENNEQF
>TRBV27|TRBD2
ASMGGRGETQY
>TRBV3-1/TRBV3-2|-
ASSQDLGGTGNTIY
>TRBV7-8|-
ASSLGGGSGDTQY
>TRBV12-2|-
ASRSWSQGKEKLF
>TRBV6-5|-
ASTQEPDSLYGYT
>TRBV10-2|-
ASSVTGLKYNEQF
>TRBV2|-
ASSARSSSGSSQY
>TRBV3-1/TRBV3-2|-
ASSQQGGQPQH
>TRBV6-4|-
ASSPAGDSQPQH
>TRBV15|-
ATSLGGVGYGYT
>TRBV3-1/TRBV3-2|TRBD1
ASSQDPLSRGNQPQH
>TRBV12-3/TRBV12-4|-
ASSPGHFYEQY
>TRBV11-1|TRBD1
ASSRTGEKTQY
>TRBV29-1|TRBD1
SVQTGEESPLH
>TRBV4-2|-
ASSQSRGERGEKLF
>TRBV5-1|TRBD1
ASSGTGSYEQY
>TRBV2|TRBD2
ASSARRLAGALNEQY
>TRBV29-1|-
SVLPQGSTYGYT
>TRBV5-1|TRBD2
ASSLDPLAGVGEQY
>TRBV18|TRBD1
ASSPAGQVEGYT
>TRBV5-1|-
ASSLARNTEAF
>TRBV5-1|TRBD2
ASSKGLANTGELF
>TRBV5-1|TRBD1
ASSIFGTGFYGYT
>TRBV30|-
AWSSYGLLNTEAF